The 27 T cell receptor beta chains below were found in one sample sequenced in a study of neurological immune-mediated disorders. TCRdb re-analysed the 5' RACE reads in MiXCR, keeping a single row per CDR3 protein. The sample shows tens of thousands of distinct CDR3 sequences, 8% to 13% of them seen only once. The sequencing sample was made of PBMCs. The receptor set was obtained from a woman aged 60 to 75 with HTLV-1-associated myelopathy (HAM/TSP).

This clonotype showed up many times. The CDR3 region is CASSDSGVGQETQYF. The CDR3 DNA reads as TGTGCCAGCAGCGATAGCGGGGTCGGCCAAGAGACCCAGTACTTC. The chain uses TRBV2 and TRBJ2-5, with 8 nucleotides matching TRBD2. Germline V gives CDR1 SNHLY, CDR2 FYNNEI. This CDR3 has 15 residues. Germline trimming cut 6 bases from V and 1 base from J; bases unmatched to any gene: 7.

There are many counts of this clonotype. The gene calls are TRBV20-1 and TRBJ2-3, with no clear D. The CDR3 consists of 13 residues. V gave up 6 bases and J gave up 0 bases, with 10 bases separating them. Germline V CDR1 and CDR2: DFQATT, SNEGSKA (reference sequence). CDR3 in DNA: TGCAGTGCCGAAAAGTCTAGCACAGATACGCAGTATTTT. Its translation: CSAEKSSTDTQYF.

In its sample, this clonotype was seen many times. The chain employs TRBV15 and TRBJ2-7, with TRBD1 matching 7 bases. Germline trimming cut 5 bases from V and 5 bases from J; bases unmatched to any gene: 18. The CDR3 is 17 residues long. Looked up from germline, CDR1 is LNHNV and CDR2 is YYDKDF (reference sequence). The CDR3 region has the DNA TGTGCCACCAGCCCACCTAGAGGGGGCCTCATCGGAAACGAGCAGTACTTC. Residues: CATSPPRGGLIGNEQYF.

This clonotype is medium-sized by share. The V and J genes are TRBV9 and TRBJ2-5; tentatively, D is TRBD2 (7 bases). Trimming shortened V by 4 bases and J by 5 bases, and 21 bases separated the two germline ends. Germline assignment: CDR1 SGDLS and CDR2 YYNGEE. CDR3 length equals 16 residues. This CDR3 is CASSPKKGGNGETQYF. The CDR3, as DNA: TGTGCCAGCAGCCCTAAGAAGGGGGGGAACGGGGAGACCCAGTACTTC.

This clonotype appeared many times. The CDR3 reads CASSKGLADPMDTQYF. DNA for the CDR3: TGTGCCAGCAGCAAGGGACTAGCGGACCCTATGGATACGCAGTATTTT. The chain joins TRBV3-1 to TRBJ2-3; 11 nucleotides align to TRBD2. V lost 5 bases and J lost 6; bases outside the gene matches: 10. The CDR3 extends over 16 amino acids. Germline CDR1 and CDR2: LGHDT and YNNKEL (reference sequence).

In its sample, this clonotype was seen many times. The V gene is TRBV20-1, the J gene TRBJ1-2; D is perhaps TRBD1 (5 bases). Germline V gene lookup returns CDR1 DFQATT and CDR2 SNEGSKA (reference sequence). This CDR3 spans 13 amino acids. V lost 5 bases and J lost 2, with 12 bases in between. This chain's CDR3 is CSAQTPGNYGYTF. The CDR3 nucleotides read TGCAGTGCTCAAACCCCAGGGAACTATGGCTACACCTTC.

The sample holds many counts of this clonotype. The V and J genes are TRBV5-1 and TRBJ2-2, with D tentatively TRBD1 or TRBD2 (5 bases each). Trimming left V 0 bases short and J 3 bases short, with 12 bases between. CDR3 length equals 16 residues. Germline assignment: CDR1 SGHRS and CDR2 YFSETQ. CDR3 sequence: CASSLVGPADTGELFF. CDR3 coding DNA: TGCGCCAGCAGCTTGGTGGGACCGGCGGACACCGGGGAGCTGTTTTTT.

This clonotype has a count of ten or more. The CDR3 loop reads CSVEGGTHNEQFF. In nucleotides, the CDR3 is TGCAGCGTTGAAGGGGGGACACACAATGAGCAGTTCTTC. J is TRBJ2-1 and V is TRBV29-1, with D possibly matching TRBD1 (6 bases). V was shortened by 1 base and J by 5 bases, with 9 bases between the two germline ends. Germline CDR1 SQVTM, CDR2 ANQGSEA. This CDR3 contains 13 residues.

This clonotype was seen a handful of times. The chain has TRBV5-1 and TRBJ2-7; 7 bases align to TRBD1. V was clipped by 1 base and J by 0 bases; unmatched bases: 10. Germline CDR1 reads SGHRS; CDR2 reads YFSETQ. This CDR3 is built from 17 residues. The CDR3 is CASSLRSRDSLSYEQYF. CDR3 bases: TGCGCCAGCAGCTTGCGGTCCCGGGACAGCCTCTCCTACGAGCAGTACTTC.

This clonotype was seen repeatedly, ten times or more. This sequence joins TRBV10-3 and TRBJ2-1, with 8 bases matching TRBD2. The CDR3 spans 16 residues. From germline, CDR1 is ENHRY and CDR2 SYGVKD. V trimming: 10 bases; J trimming: 9 bases; junction bases outside the gene matches: 20. The CDR3, as DNA: TGTGCCACAAACGATGTGGCGGCGGGGGGTTCCCTTGAGCAGTTCTTC. It yields the protein CATNDVAAGGSLEQFF.

This clonotype appeared a few times. This chain uses TRBV29-1 with TRBJ1-2; D is possibly TRBD1 (5 bases). The germline V gene has CDR1 SQVTM and CDR2 ANQGSEA. Between the trimmed V and J ends, which lost 5 bases and 1 base, there was a span of 8 bases. CDR3 length equals 12 residues. The chain's CDR3 is CSVWGSNYGYTF. Here the CDR3 DNA reads TGCAGCGTTTGGGGGAGTAACTATGGCTACACCTTC. The variable domain in full, with the rest retrieved from reference TRBV29-1 and TRBJ1-2, is SAVISQKPSRDICQRGTSLTIQCQVDSQVTMMFWYRQQPGQSLTLIATANQGSEATYESGFVIDKFPISRPNLTFSTLTVSNMSPEDSSIYLCSVWGSNYGYTFGSGTRLTVV.

This clonotype was recorded at least ten times. The chain has TRBV15 and TRBJ2-5; D unresolved. Between the trimmed V and J ends, which lost 0 bases and 4 bases, there was a span of 6 bases. This CDR3 contains 13 residues. CDR1 LNHNV and CDR2 YYDKDF come from the germline V gene (reference sequence). The CDR3 nucleotides read TGTGCCACCAGCAGAGATACTGTAGAGACCCAGTACTTC. Translated, it gives CATSRDTVETQYF.

The table lists this clonotype with many counts. This sequence joins TRBV20-1 and TRBJ2-3, with 12 positions matching TRBD2. Trimming removed 7 bases from V and 1 base from J; junction bases left unmatched: 9. Germline V gene lookup returns CDR1 DFQATT and CDR2 SNEGSKA (reference sequence). CDR3 length equals 16 residues. The CDR3 sequence: CSGGLAGLVGTDTQYF. CDR3 coding DNA: TGCAGTGGTGGACTAGCGGGGTTAGTCGGCACAGATACGCAGTATTTT.

This clonotype was seen at least ten times. CDR3 sequence reads: CASSADSNTEAFF. CDR3 coding DNA: TGCGCCAGCAGCGCGGATTCCAACACTGAAGCTTTCTTT. This chain joins TRBV5-1 and TRBJ1-1; no clear D gene. Trimming removed 4 bases from V and 2 bases from J, with 9 bases in between. The length of the CDR3 is 13 residues. CDR1 is SGHRS and CDR2 is YFSETQ in the germline V gene.

The table lists this clonotype with many counts. The rearrangement uses TRBV20-1 and TRBJ1-4; 7 bases map to TRBD1. V gave up 0 bases and J gave up 5 bases; unmatched junction bases: 3. The CDR3 is 14 amino acids. Germline CDR1 is DFQATT and CDR2 is SNEGSKA (reference sequence). This chain's CDR3 is CSARESRGNEKLFF. CDR3 in DNA: TGCAGTGCTAGAGAGAGCAGGGGGAATGAAAAACTGTTTTTT.

This clonotype was picked up many times. This chain joins TRBV5-1 and TRBJ2-2; TRBD1 might be the D (6 bases). The CDR3 runs to 16 residues. The germline gives CDR1 SGHRS, CDR2 YFSETQ. V was shortened by 4 bases and J by 6 bases, with 19 bases between the two germline ends. In nucleotides, the CDR3 is TGCGCCAGCAGCGATCCGGGACAAACGGGCGCCGGGGAGCTGTTTTTT. It translates to CASSDPGQTGAGELFF.

In its sample, this clonotype was seen many times. The V gene is TRBV3-1, the J gene TRBJ1-2, with a weak D call TRBD1 (6 bases). CDR1 and CDR2 from the germline V gene are LGHDT and YNNKEL (reference sequence). This CDR3 region has 13 residues. V lost 4 bases and J 6 bases, leaving 12 bases between the germline ends. Here the CDR3 DNA reads TGTGCCAGCAGCCCCAGACAGGAACATGGCTACACCTTC. This codes for CASSPRQEHGYTF.

This clonotype showed up many times. The genes are TRBV20-1 and TRBJ2-7, with 9 bases identical to TRBD1. Germline values: CDR1 DFQATT, CDR2 SNEGSKA (reference sequence). V lost 3 bases, J lost 3 bases, and 9 bases stayed unmatched. The length of the CDR3 is 15 residues. The CDR3: CSARGLTGGDYEQYF. The CDR3 DNA is TGCAGTGCTAGGGGTCTGACAGGGGGGGACTACGAGCAGTACTTC.

This clonotype has a count of ten or more. In DNA form, the CDR3 reads TGCAGTGGCTTACCAGGAAGAGGGGCCACTGAAGCTTTCTTT. Its protein product is CSGLPGRGATEAFF. V gene TRBV20-1 combines with J gene TRBJ1-1, with D possibly being TRBD1 (5 bases). The CDR3 consists of 14 residues. CDR1 and CDR2 (germline): DFQATT, SNEGSKA (reference sequence). The V and J ends lost 7 bases and 4 bases respectively, with 19 bases between them.

Many counts were recorded for this clonotype. This rearrangement joins TRBV12-3 or TRBV12-4 to TRBJ1-4; TRBD1 aligns across 7 bases. V was pared by 5 bases and J by 6 bases, with 6 bases of the junction left unmatched. This CDR3 region has 14 residues. The CDR3 sequence is CASSDNRGYEKLFF. The CDR3 coding sequence is TGTGCCAGCAGTGACAACAGGGGCTATGAAAAACTGTTTTTT.

This clonotype was seen repeatedly, ten times or more. The J gene is TRBJ2-4, the V gene TRBV5-1; TRBD2 matches 8 bases. Per the germline V gene, CDR1 is SGHRS and CDR2 is YFSETQ. The CDR3 spans 16 residues. Germline trimming cut 4 bases from V and 0 bases from J; bases unmatched to any gene: 6. This CDR3 is CASSVSGGLAKNIQYF. CDR3 nucleotides: TGCGCCAGCAGCGTTTCGGGGGGGCTAGCCAAAAACATTCAGTACTTC.

This clonotype was seen ten or more times. This rearrangement joins TRBV5-6 to TRBJ2-2; 7 bases agree with TRBD2. This CDR3 comprises 15 residues. Per germline, CDR1 SGHDT and CDR2 YYEEEE. The V gene end was trimmed by 2 bases and the J gene end by 3 bases; junction bases not matched to a gene: 4. CDR3 loop: CASSFERDYTGELFF. CDR3 nucleotides: TGTGCCAGCAGCTTCGAGCGGGATTACACCGGGGAGCTGTTTTTT.

This clonotype was seen many times. This chain links TRBV19 with TRBJ1-2; a weak D match, TRBD1 (5 bases). There are 15 residues in the CDR3. V lost 3 bases and J lost 4, with 15 bases in between. The germline CDR1 and CDR2 sequences are LNHDA and SQIVND (reference sequence). CDR3 loop: CASSMGQLRIYGYTF. CDR3 in DNA: TGTGCCAGTAGTATGGGGCAGCTCAGGATCTATGGCTACACCTTC.

This clonotype showed up many times. This chain connects TRBV20-1 to TRBJ2-1, with TRBD2 identical over 8 bases. The CDR3 contains 16 residues. CDR1 DFQATT and CDR2 SNEGSKA come from the germline V gene (reference sequence). Trimming took 0 bases from V and 7 from J; bases not matched to a gene: 11. Here the CDR3 reads CSARDKVAGFVNEQFF. CDR3 nucleotide sequence: TGCAGTGCTAGAGATAAGGTAGCGGGGTTTGTGAATGAGCAGTTCTTC.

This clonotype was seen at least ten times. The chain combines TRBV5-1 with TRBJ2-3, with 9 positions matching TRBD2. The germline CDR1 and CDR2 sequences are SGHRS and YFSETQ. With V trimmed by 0 bases and J by 4 bases, 3 bases remained unmatched. This CDR3 region has 15 residues. The CDR3 DNA sequence: TGCGCCAGCAGCTTGGAAGCGGGAGGCGCAGATACGCAGTATTTT. Translated, it gives CASSLEAGGADTQYF.

In its sample, this clonotype was seen many times. V gene TRBV7-2 combines with J gene TRBJ2-1; D possibly corresponds to TRBD2 (6 bases). The CDR3 covers 15 residues. Trimming removed 5 bases from V and 7 bases from J, with 18 bases in between. From germline, CDR1 is SGHTA and CDR2 FQGNSA. The CDR3 region is CASSIRDSSWNEQFF. CDR3 bases: TGTGCCAGCAGCATAAGGGACTCCTCTTGGAATGAGCAGTTCTTC.

This clonotype came up many times. The chain combines TRBV20-1 with TRBJ1-6; possible D gene TRBD1, 5 bases. This CDR3 is 15 amino acids long. CDR1 and CDR2 from the germline V gene are DFQATT and SNEGSKA (reference sequence). V shed 3 bases and J shed 7 bases, with 16 bases lying between them. The CDR3: CSASPVGAENSPLHF. DNA for the CDR3: TGCAGTGCTAGCCCCGTTGGGGCCGAGAATTCACCCCTCCACTTT.